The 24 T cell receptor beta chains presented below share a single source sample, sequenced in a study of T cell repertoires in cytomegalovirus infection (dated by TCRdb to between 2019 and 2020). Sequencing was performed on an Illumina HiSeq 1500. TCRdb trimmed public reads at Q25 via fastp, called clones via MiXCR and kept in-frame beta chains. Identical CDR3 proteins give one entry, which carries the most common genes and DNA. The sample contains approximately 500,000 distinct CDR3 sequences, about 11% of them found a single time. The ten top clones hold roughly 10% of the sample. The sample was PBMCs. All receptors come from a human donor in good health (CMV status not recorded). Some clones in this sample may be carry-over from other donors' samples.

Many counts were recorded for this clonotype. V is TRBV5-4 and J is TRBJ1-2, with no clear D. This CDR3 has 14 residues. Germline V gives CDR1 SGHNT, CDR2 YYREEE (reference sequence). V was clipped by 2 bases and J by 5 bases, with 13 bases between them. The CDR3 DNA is TGTGCCAGCAGCTTAATCGACGGATCGTATGGCTACACCTTC. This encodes CASSLIDGSYGYTF. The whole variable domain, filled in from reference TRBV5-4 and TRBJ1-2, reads ETGVTQSPTHLIKTRGQQVTLRCSSQSGHNTVSWYQQALGQGPQFIFQYYREEENGRGNFPPRFSGLQFPNYSSELNVNALELDDSALYLCASSLIDGSYGYTFGSGTRLTVV.

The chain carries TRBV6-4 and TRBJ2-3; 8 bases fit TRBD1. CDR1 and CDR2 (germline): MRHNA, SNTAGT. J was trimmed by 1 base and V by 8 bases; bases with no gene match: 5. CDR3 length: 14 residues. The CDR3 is CASPRTGRTDTQYF. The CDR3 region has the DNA TGTGCCAGCCCACGGACAGGGCGCACAGATACGCAGTATTTT.

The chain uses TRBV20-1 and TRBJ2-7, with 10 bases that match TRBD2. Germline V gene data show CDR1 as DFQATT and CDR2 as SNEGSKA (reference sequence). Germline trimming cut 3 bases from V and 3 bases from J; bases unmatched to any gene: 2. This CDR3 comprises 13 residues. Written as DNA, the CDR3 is TGCAGTGCTAGCCCTAGCGGGAGCTACGAGCAGTACTTC. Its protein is CSASPSGSYEQYF.

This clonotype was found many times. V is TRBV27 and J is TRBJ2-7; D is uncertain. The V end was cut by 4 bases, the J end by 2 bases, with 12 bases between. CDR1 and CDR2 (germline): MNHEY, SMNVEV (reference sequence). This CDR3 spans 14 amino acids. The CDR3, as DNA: TGTGCCAGCAGTTCTACAGTTTTCCCCTACGAGCAGTACTTC. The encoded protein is CASSSTVFPYEQYF.

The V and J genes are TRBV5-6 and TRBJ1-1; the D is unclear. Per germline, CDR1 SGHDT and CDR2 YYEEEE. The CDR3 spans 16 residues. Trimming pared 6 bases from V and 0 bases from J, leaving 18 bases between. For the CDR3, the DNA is TGTGCCAGCAACTCACTCTGGACGGATTTGAACACTGAAGCTTTCTTT. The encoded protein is CASNSLWTDLNTEAFF.

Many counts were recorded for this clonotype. CDR3 amino acids: CASSWMTSGAYNEQFF. The CDR3 DNA reads as TGCGCCAGCAGCTGGATGACTAGCGGGGCCTACAATGAGCAGTTCTTC. The chain combines TRBV5-1 with TRBJ2-1; 11 bases are a match to TRBD2. Germline V CDR1 and CDR2: SGHRS, YFSETQ. The CDR3 length is 16 residues. Losses at the gene ends were 3 bases for V and 2 bases for J; bases not matched to a gene: 4.

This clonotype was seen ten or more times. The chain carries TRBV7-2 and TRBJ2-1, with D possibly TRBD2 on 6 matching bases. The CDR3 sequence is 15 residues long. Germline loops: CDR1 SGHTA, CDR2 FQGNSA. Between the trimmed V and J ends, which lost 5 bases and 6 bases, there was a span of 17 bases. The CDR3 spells CASSNSGGGLNEQFF. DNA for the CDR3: TGTGCCAGCAGCAATAGCGGAGGCGGGCTCAATGAGCAGTTCTTC.

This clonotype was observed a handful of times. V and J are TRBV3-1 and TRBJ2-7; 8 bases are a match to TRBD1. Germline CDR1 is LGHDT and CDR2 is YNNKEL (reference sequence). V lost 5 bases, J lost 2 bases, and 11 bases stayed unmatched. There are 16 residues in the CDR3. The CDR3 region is CASSKYARTGTYEQYF. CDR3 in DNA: TGTGCCAGCAGCAAATACGCCCGGACAGGGACCTACGAGCAGTACTTC.

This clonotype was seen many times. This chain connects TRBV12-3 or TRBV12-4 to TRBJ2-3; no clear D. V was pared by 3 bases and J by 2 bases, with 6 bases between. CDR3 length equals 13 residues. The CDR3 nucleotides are TGTGCCAGCAGTTTGACCCCCACAGATACGCAGTATTTT. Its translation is CASSLTPTDTQYF.

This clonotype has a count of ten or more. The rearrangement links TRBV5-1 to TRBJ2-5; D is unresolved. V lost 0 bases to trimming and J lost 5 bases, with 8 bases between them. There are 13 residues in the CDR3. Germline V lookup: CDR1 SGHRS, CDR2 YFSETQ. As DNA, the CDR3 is TGCGCCAGCAGCTTGGAGGTAGCCGAGACCCAGTACTTC. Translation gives CASSLEVAETQYF.

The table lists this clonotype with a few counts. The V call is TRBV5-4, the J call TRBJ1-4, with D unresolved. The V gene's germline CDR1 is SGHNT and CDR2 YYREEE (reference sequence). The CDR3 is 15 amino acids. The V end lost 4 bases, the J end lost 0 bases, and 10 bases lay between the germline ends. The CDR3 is CASSEDGATNEKLFF. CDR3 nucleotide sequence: TGTGCCAGCAGCGAGGACGGGGCAACTAATGAAAAACTGTTTTTT.

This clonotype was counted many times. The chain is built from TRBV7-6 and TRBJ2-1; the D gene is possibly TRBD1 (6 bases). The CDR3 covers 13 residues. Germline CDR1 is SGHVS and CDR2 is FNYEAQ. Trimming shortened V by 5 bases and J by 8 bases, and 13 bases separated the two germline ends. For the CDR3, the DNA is TGTGCCAGCAGCCTATTCTACAGGGATGAGCAGTTCTTC. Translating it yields CASSLFYRDEQFF.

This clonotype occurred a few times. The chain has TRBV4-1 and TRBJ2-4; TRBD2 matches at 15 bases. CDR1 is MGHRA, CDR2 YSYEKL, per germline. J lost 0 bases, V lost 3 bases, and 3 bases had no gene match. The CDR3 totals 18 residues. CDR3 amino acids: CASSQGLAGGEAKNIQYF. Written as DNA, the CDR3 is TGCGCCAGCAGCCAGGGACTAGCGGGAGGAGAAGCCAAAAACATTCAGTACTTC.

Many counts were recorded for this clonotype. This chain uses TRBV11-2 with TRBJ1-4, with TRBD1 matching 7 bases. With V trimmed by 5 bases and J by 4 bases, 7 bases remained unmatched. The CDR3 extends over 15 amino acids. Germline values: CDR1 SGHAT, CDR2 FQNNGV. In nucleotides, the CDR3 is TGTGCCAGCAGCATTACAGGGGATCGTAATGAAAAACTGTTTTTT. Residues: CASSITGDRNEKLFF.

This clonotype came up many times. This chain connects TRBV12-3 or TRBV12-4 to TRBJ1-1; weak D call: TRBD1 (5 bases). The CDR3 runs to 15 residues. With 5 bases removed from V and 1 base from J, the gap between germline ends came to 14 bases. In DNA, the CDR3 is TGTGCCAGCAGTCCCTTAACAGGCTCGAACACTGAAGCTTTCTTT. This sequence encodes CASSPLTGSNTEAFF.

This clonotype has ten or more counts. The CDR3 region has the DNA TGTGCCAGCAGCCAAGGACTAGCGGGCCCCCAAGAGACCCAGTACTTC. Its translation: CASSQGLAGPQETQYF. The chain links TRBV6-2 or TRBV6-3 to TRBJ2-5; TRBD2 matches 11 bases. Germline CDR1 MNHEY, CDR2 SVGEGT. V gave up 6 bases and J gave up 1 base; unmatched junction bases: 7. CDR3 length: 16 amino acids.

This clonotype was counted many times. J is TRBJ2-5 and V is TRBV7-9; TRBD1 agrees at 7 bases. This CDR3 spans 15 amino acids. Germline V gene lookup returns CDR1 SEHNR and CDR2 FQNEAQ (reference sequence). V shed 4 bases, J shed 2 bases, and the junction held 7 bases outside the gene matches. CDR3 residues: CASSSRRTGQETQYF. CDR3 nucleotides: TGTGCCAGCAGCTCCCGTCGGACAGGACAAGAGACCCAGTACTTC.

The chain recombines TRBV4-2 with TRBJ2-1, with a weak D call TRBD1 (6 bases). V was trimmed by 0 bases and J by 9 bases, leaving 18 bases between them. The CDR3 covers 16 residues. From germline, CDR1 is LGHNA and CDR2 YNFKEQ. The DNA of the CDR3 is TGTGCCAGCAGCCAAGATGGATGGGGGCAGGTTAGTGAGCAGTTCTTC. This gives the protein CASSQDGWGQVSEQFF.

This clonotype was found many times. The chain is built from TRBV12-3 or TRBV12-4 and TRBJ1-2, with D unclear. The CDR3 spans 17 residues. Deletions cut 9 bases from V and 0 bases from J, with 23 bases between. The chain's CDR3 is CASVISPGPGSNYGYTF. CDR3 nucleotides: TGTGCCAGTGTTATTTCCCCTGGGCCGGGCTCTAACTATGGCTACACCTTC.

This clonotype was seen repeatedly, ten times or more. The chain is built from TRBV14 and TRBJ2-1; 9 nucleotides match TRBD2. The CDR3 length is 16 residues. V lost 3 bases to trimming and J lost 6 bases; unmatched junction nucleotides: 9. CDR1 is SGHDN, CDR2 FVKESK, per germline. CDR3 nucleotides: TGTGCCAGCAGCCAGACGCGGGGGGGAGGCCCCAATGAGCAGTTCTTC. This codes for CASSQTRGGGPNEQFF. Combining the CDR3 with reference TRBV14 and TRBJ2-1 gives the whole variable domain EAGVTQFPSHSVIEKGQTVTLRCDPISGHDNLYWYRRVMGKEIKFLLHFVKESKQDESGMPNNRFLAERTGGTYSTLKVQPAELEDSGVYFCASSQTRGGGPNEQFFGPGTRLTVL.

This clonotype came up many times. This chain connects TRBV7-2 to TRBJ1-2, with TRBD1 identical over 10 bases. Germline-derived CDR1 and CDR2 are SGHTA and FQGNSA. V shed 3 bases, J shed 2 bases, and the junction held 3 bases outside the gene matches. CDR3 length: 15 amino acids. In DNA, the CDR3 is TGTGCCAGCAGCTTGGGGGACAGGGGAAACTATGGCTACACCTTC. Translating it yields CASSLGDRGNYGYTF. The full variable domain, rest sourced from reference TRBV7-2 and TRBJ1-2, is GAGVSQSPSNKVTEKGKDVELRCDPISGHTALYWYRQSLGQGLEFLIYFQGNSAPDKSGLPSDRFSAERTGGSVSTLTIQRTQQEDSAVYLCASSLGDRGNYGYTFGSGTRLTVV.

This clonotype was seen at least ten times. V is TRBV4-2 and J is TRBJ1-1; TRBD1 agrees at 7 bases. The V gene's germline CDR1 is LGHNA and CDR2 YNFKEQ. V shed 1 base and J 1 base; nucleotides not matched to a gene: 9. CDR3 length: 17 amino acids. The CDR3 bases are TGTGCCAGCAGCCAAGTCTCCACGACAGGGTGGAACACTGAAGCTTTCTTT. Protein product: CASSQVSTTGWNTEAFF.

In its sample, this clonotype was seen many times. CDR3 loop: CASSDRRQFF. The CDR3 coding sequence is TGTGCCAGCAGTGACAGGAGACAGTTCTTC. The chain recombines TRBV28 with TRBJ2-1, with D perhaps TRBD1 (6 bases). The CDR3 has 10 residues. Looked up from germline, CDR1 is MDHEN and CDR2 is SYDVKM. V was cut by 5 bases and J by 13 bases, with 9 bases left in between.

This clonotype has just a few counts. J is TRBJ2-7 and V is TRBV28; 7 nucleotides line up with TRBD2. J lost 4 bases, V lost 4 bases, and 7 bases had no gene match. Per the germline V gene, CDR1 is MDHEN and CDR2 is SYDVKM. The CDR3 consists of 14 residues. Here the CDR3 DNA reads TGTGCCAGCAGTTCAGCACTGCGGGGGTACGAGCAGTACTTC. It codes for CASSSALRGYEQYF.